Each of the 25 T cell receptor beta chains below was sequenced from the same sample in a study of response to subunit inactivated influenza vaccine. TCRdb reanalysed the RT-PCR reads using MiXCR and keeps one entry per CDR3 protein. The table has 500,000 or so distinct CDR3 sequences, 16% seen once; the top ten hold approximately 3%. The sample consisted of CD4+ T cells sorted from PBMCs, taken approximately 25 months after vaccination. The receptors were gathered from a man aged 50 to 69 who received an inactivated influenza vaccine.

The rearrangement links TRBV28 to TRBJ2-2; 12 bases are shared with TRBD1. Germline V gene lookup returns CDR1 MDHEN and CDR2 SYDVKM. The CDR3 extends over 19 amino acids. With 3 bases clipped from V and 3 bases from J, the junction kept 11 bases outside the gene matches. CDR3 in amino acids: CASSFWDRGRSVDTGELFF. For the CDR3, the DNA is TGTGCCAGCAGTTTCTGGGACAGGGGGCGATCCGTTGACACCGGGGAGCTGTTTTTT. Full variable domain (outside the CDR3, taken from reference TRBV28 and TRBJ2-2): DVKVTQSSRYLVKRTGEKVFLECVQDMDHENMFWYRQDPGLGLRLIYFSYDVKMKEKGDIPEGYSVSREKKERFSLILESASTNQTSMYLCASSFWDRGRSVDTGELFFGEGSRLTVL.

This clonotype is a singleton in its sample. The chain employs TRBV10-3 and TRBJ1-5; D uncertain. CDR1 is ENHRY and CDR2 is SYGVKD in the germline V gene. CDR3 size: 13 residues. Trimming left V 6 bases short and J 7 bases short, with 13 bases between. CDR3 sequence reads: CAIRREQGQPQHF. CDR3 coding DNA: TGTGCCATCAGGAGGGAGCAAGGACAGCCCCAGCATTTT.

This clonotype has just a few counts. The rearrangement uses TRBV7-2 and TRBJ2-7, with TRBD2 identical over 11 bases. V dropped 2 bases and J dropped 2; count of bases not matched to a gene: 5. Germline V gives CDR1 SGHTA, CDR2 FQGNSA. This CDR3 region has 16 residues. CDR3 sequence reads: CASSLSLAGATYEQYF. CDR3 coding DNA: TGTGCCAGCAGCTTATCACTAGCGGGAGCTACCTACGAGCAGTACTTC.

The CDR3 DNA is TGTGCCATCAGCTTGGAACTAAATCAGCCCCAGCATTTT. It encodes CAISLELNQPQHF. The chain combines TRBV10-3 with TRBJ1-5; D gene unclear. The germline CDR1 and CDR2 sequences are ENHRY and SYGVKD. The CDR3 covers 13 residues. The V end was cut by 6 bases, the J end by 4 bases, with 10 bases between.

This clonotype occurred a few times. This chain links TRBV7-2 with TRBJ1-5, with a possible D match to TRBD1 (6 bases). V was pared by 2 bases and J by 9 bases, with 17 bases between. Germline V CDR1 and CDR2: SGHTA, FQGNSA. This CDR3 region has 15 residues. The CDR3 reads CASSLLGQGKGPQHF. CDR3 nucleotide sequence: TGTGCCAGCAGCTTATTGGGCCAGGGGAAGGGGCCCCAGCATTTT. Full variable domain (rest looked up from reference TRBV7-2 and TRBJ1-5): GAGVSQSPSNKVTEKGKDVELRCDPISGHTALYWYRQSLGQGLEFLIYFQGNSAPDKSGLPSDRFSAERTGGSVSTLTIQRTQQEDSAVYLCASSLLGQGKGPQHFGDGTRLSIL.

This clonotype has a count of ten or more. The chain combines TRBV6-2 or TRBV6-3 with TRBJ2-5, with D tentatively TRBD2 (6 bases). The CDR3 contains 14 residues. V was pared by 7 bases and J by 2 bases, with 14 bases between. From germline, CDR1 is MNHEY and CDR2 SVGEGT. The CDR3 region has the DNA TGTGCCAGCATTTTCGGGGAGGATCAAGAGACCCAGTACTTC. It yields the protein CASIFGEDQETQYF.

The chain has TRBV20-1 and TRBJ1-1; possibly TRBD1 for D (5 bases). The germline V and J ends were trimmed by 1 base and 1 base, with 10 bases remaining between them. The CDR3 is made up of 14 amino acids. Germline V gives CDR1 DFQATT, CDR2 SNEGSKA (reference sequence). The DNA for the CDR3 is TGCAGTGCTAGAGGGGGGAAGGGGAACACTGAAGCTTTCTTT. This gives the protein CSARGGKGNTEAFF.

The chain joins TRBV14 to TRBJ1-1; unclear D gene. Germline CDR1 is SGHDN and CDR2 is FVKESK. CDR3 size: 15 residues. V was shortened by 4 bases and J by 7 bases, with 19 bases between the two germline ends. The CDR3 region has the DNA TGTGCCAGCAGCCTTGCGGGGTCTATCCGAGGTGAAGCTTTCTTT. Translating it yields CASSLAGSIRGEAFF.

The chain has TRBV7-8 and TRBJ2-1; perhaps TRBD1 as D (6 bases). Germline CDR1 SGHVS, CDR2 FQNEAQ. This CDR3 has 16 residues. V lost 7 bases and J 3 bases, leaving 19 bases between the germline ends. CDR3 sequence reads: CASTSAPRGGYNEQFF. The CDR3 DNA reads as TGTGCCAGCACCTCAGCCCCCAGGGGTGGCTACAATGAGCAGTTCTTC.

This clonotype came up a few times. The V call is TRBV14, the J call TRBJ2-5; a weak D match, TRBD1 (6 bases). CDR1 SGHDN and CDR2 FVKESK come from the germline V gene. CDR3 length: 15 amino acids. Trimming removed 3 bases at V and 4 bases at J, with 15 bases between. In DNA, the CDR3 is TGTGCCAGCAGCCACGCCCGGGGACACGGAGAGACCCAGTACTTC. Translation gives CASSHARGHGETQYF.

The chain couples TRBV2 to TRBJ1-3; D gene ambiguous. Trimming stripped 7 bases from V and 4 bases from J, with 14 bases between. The length of the CDR3 is 14 residues. The germline V gene has CDR1 SNHLY and CDR2 FYNNEI. The CDR3 DNA is TGTGCCAGCACCGTGGAGAGCCCCGGAAACACCATATATTTT. It is translated as CASTVESPGNTIYF.

This clonotype turned up a few times. The chain carries TRBV5-1 and TRBJ1-1; D is possibly TRBD1 (5 bases). This CDR3 region has 15 residues. Germline V gene data show CDR1 as SGHRS and CDR2 as YFSETQ. V lost 0 bases and J lost 1, with 10 bases in between. This chain's CDR3 is CASSLERGENTEAFF. CDR3 nucleotides: TGCGCCAGCAGCTTGGAGCGGGGGGAGAACACTGAAGCTTTCTTT. Full variable domain (rest looked up from reference TRBV5-1 and TRBJ1-1): KAGVTQTPRYLIKTRGQQVTLSCSPISGHRSVSWYQQTPGQGLQFLFEYFSETQRNKGNFPGRFSGRQFSNSRSEMNVSTLELGDSALYLCASSLERGENTEAFFGQGTRLTVV.

In its sample, this clonotype was seen a few times. The J gene is TRBJ2-4, the V gene TRBV29-1; 7 bases map to TRBD2. V shed 4 bases and J 1 base; nucleotides not matched to a gene: 4. Germline V gene lookup returns CDR1 SQVTM and CDR2 ANQGSEA. The CDR3 contains 14 residues. CDR3 residues: CSVGGGEAKNIQYF. DNA for the CDR3: TGCAGCGTTGGGGGAGGGGAGGCCAAAAACATTCAGTACTTC. Full variable domain (remainder filled in from reference TRBV29-1 and TRBJ2-4): SAVISQKPSRDICQRGTSLTIQCQVDSQVTMMFWYRQQPGQSLTLIATANQGSEATYESGFVIDKFPISRPNLTFSTLTVSNMSPEDSSIYLCSVGGGEAKNIQYFGAGTRLSVL.

V is TRBV5-1 and J is TRBJ2-3, with D possibly matching TRBD1 (5 bases). The CDR3 contains 15 residues. Germline loops: CDR1 SGHRS, CDR2 YFSETQ. The V end was cut by 0 bases, the J end by 4 bases, with 12 bases between. Here the CDR3 DNA reads TGCGCCAGCAGCTTGGTTGGGGCGTCAGCAGATACGCAGTATTTT. Residues: CASSLVGASADTQYF.

There are many counts of this clonotype. The V call is TRBV20-1, the J call TRBJ2-2, with 9 bases lining up with TRBD2. Trimming at V came to 1 base and at J to 3 bases, leaving 3 bases not matched to a gene. This CDR3 comprises 15 residues. Germline V gives CDR1 DFQATT, CDR2 SNEGSKA (reference sequence). The DNA of the CDR3 is TGCAGTGCTAGAGGGCGGGGGGGCGACACCGGGGAGCTGTTTTTT. Encoded protein: CSARGRGGDTGELFF.

This clonotype was seen only a few times. The chain carries TRBV20-1 and TRBJ1-2, with 7 bases lining up with TRBD1. The CDR3 is 13 residues long. After removal of 4 bases from V and 1 base from J, the junction contained 3 bases not matched to a gene. Germline loops: CDR1 DFQATT, CDR2 SNEGSKA (reference sequence). The CDR3 here is CSAKTGDNYGYTF. The CDR3 DNA sequence: TGCAGTGCTAAAACAGGGGATAACTATGGCTACACCTTC.

V gene TRBV24-1 combines with J gene TRBJ2-1, with TRBD2 identical over 8 bases. Germline trimming cut 1 base from V and 7 bases from J; bases unmatched to any gene: 5. Per germline, CDR1 KGHDR and CDR2 SFDVKD. The CDR3 is made up of 15 amino acids. Here the CDR3 DNA reads TGTGCCACCAGTGATTTCCGGGGGGGCCTGAATGAGCAGTTCTTC. It codes for CATSDFRGGLNEQFF.

V usage is TRBV11-2 and J usage is TRBJ2-5, with D possibly matching TRBD1 (5 bases). CDR1 is SGHAT, CDR2 FQNNGV, per germline. Trimming removed 2 bases at V and 4 bases at J, with 11 bases between. The CDR3 is 14 residues long. CDR3 in amino acids: CASSLTRVGETQYF. The CDR3 DNA reads as TGTGCCAGCAGCTTAACCAGGGTTGGAGAGACCCAGTACTTC.

This chain links TRBV5-1 with TRBJ2-1; 11 nucleotides align to TRBD2. The length of the CDR3 is 16 residues. Looked up from germline, CDR1 is SGHRS and CDR2 is YFSETQ. The junction had 5 bases not matched to a gene; V was cut back by 0 bases and J by 6 bases. The chain's CDR3 is CASSLDLAGGPNEQFF. The CDR3, as DNA: TGCGCCAGCAGCTTGGACTTAGCGGGAGGGCCCAATGAGCAGTTCTTC.

This clonotype came up a few times. This sequence joins TRBV20-1 and TRBJ2-1; D tentatively reads TRBD1 or TRBD2 (6 bases each). Germline V gene data show CDR1 as DFQATT and CDR2 as SNEGSKA (reference sequence). V was clipped by 2 bases and J by 8 bases, with 16 bases between them. This CDR3 spans 14 amino acids. The CDR3 is CSARKGGPTYEQFF. The CDR3 DNA reads TGCAGTGCTAGAAAGGGGGGCCCAACGTATGAGCAGTTCTTC.

The J gene is TRBJ2-7, the V gene TRBV7-2; 8 bases line up with TRBD2. The V gene end was trimmed by 5 bases and the J gene end by 7 bases; junction bases not matched to a gene: 10. The CDR3 is 14 amino acids. CDR1 is SGHTA and CDR2 is FQGNSA in the germline V gene. The CDR3 nucleotides read TGTGCCAGCAGCGCCGGGACTAGTAGGCGGGAGCAGTACTTC. This codes for CASSAGTSRREQYF.

In its sample, this clonotype was seen a few times. V usage is TRBV5-1 and J usage is TRBJ2-7; D may match TRBD1 or TRBD2 (6 bases each). Trimming cost V 6 bases and J 2 bases, with 18 bases left between them. The V gene's germline CDR1 is SGHRS and CDR2 YFSETQ. The CDR3 consists of 15 residues. The CDR3: CASTQGGTSAYEQYF. CDR3 DNA sequence: TGCGCCAGCACCCAGGGCGGGACATCCGCCTACGAGCAGTACTTC.

This clonotype has more than one count but fewer than ten. The V and J genes are TRBV11-2 and TRBJ2-6; 9 nucleotides line up with TRBD1. This CDR3 is 18 amino acids long. V shed 0 bases, J shed 0 bases, and the junction held 3 bases outside the gene matches. Germline values: CDR1 SGHAT, CDR2 FQNNGV. Here the CDR3 reads CASSLDGTGFSGANVLTF. The CDR3, as DNA: TGTGCCAGCAGCTTAGATGGGACAGGGTTCTCTGGGGCCAACGTCCTGACTTTC.

The sample holds many counts of this clonotype. The chain employs TRBV20-1 and TRBJ2-5, with 7 bases identical to TRBD1. This CDR3 has 12 amino acids. Germline CDR1 DFQATT, CDR2 SNEGSKA (reference sequence). The CDR3: CSANRGQETQYF. Here the CDR3 DNA reads TGCAGCGCCAACAGGGGACAAGAGACCCAGTACTTC.

CDR3 in DNA: TGCAGTGCTAGAGATGGTCGGGGGGTGAGCAAGGGCTACACCTTC. This gives the protein CSARDGRGVSKGYTF. The genes are TRBV20-1 and TRBJ1-2, with D possibly matching TRBD1 (5 bases). This CDR3 has 15 amino acids. Germline assignment: CDR1 DFQATT and CDR2 SNEGSKA (reference sequence). V was pared by 0 bases and J by 8 bases, with 19 bases between.